The 23 T cell receptor beta chains below come from one sample, sequenced in a study of high-grade serous ovarian cancer treatment subgroups. Tumor samples were obtained before definitive surgery or chemotherapy. TCRdb's copy holds only in-frame clones and misses some; the assay was immunoSEQ multiplex PCR. This sample has some 15,000 clones, with 80% to 90% found just once. What was sequenced was tumor tissue. The source of these receptors is a human donor with high-grade serous ovarian cancer.

The chain carries TRBV30 and TRBJ1-2; D gene unclear. V lost 1 base and J lost 4, with 7 bases in between. This CDR3 spans 12 amino acids. CDR1 is GTSNPN and CDR2 is SVGIG in the germline V gene (reference sequence). CDR3 loop: CAWSGGRYGYTF. The CDR3 nucleotides are TGTGCCTGGAGTGGAGGACGCTATGGCTACACCTTC.

V and J are TRBV6-5 and TRBJ2-7; D gene ambiguous. The CDR3 is 13 amino acids. The ends were cut back, 6 bases at V and 3 bases at J, with 12 bases in the middle. CDR1 is MNHEY and CDR2 is SVGAGI in the germline V gene. The CDR3 DNA reads as TGTGCCAGCAGACAGAACAGTTTCTACGAGCAGTACTTC. This encodes CASRQNSFYEQYF.

The V gene is TRBV5-1, the J gene TRBJ1-4, with TRBD1 matching over 7 bases. Germline lookup yields CDR1 SGHRS and CDR2 YFSETQ. The CDR3 has 14 residues. Unmatched junction bases numbered 6, after V lost 4 bases and J lost 6 bases. The CDR3 DNA is TGCGCCAGCAGCGGGGGACAGCCTTATGAAAAACTGTTTTTT. Its protein is CASSGGQPYEKLFF.

This chain uses TRBV7-8 with TRBJ2-5; 8 bases match TRBD1. The junction had 3 bases not matched to a gene; V was cut back by 5 bases and J by 4 bases. The germline CDR1 and CDR2 sequences are SGHVS and FQNEAQ. The CDR3 extends over 13 amino acids. Here the CDR3 reads CASSPDRGETQYF. CDR3 DNA sequence: TGTGCCAGCAGCCCCGACAGGGGAGAGACCCAGTACTTC.

V and J are TRBV19 and TRBJ1-6; 9 bases agree with TRBD1. Germline V gives CDR1 LNHDA, CDR2 SQIVND (reference sequence). The CDR3 has 17 amino acids. With 2 bases clipped from V and 5 bases from J, the junction kept 7 bases outside the gene matches. This CDR3 reads CASSINFGTGHNSPLHF. The CDR3 DNA is TGTGCCAGTAGTATAAATTTCGGGACAGGGCATAATTCACCCCTCCACTTT.

The rearrangement uses TRBV7-3 and TRBJ2-2; 7 nucleotides line up with TRBD1. With V trimmed by 5 bases and J by 3 bases, 6 bases remained unmatched. This CDR3 spans 15 amino acids. The V gene's germline CDR1 is SGHTA and CDR2 FQGTGA. CDR3 sequence (DNA): TGTGCCAGCAGCCTTCGACAGGGATACACCGGGGAGCTGTTTTTT. It is translated as CASSLRQGYTGELFF.

The chain carries TRBV9 and TRBJ2-2, with D unresolved. The CDR3 has 13 amino acids. Trimming removed 4 bases from V and 6 bases from J, with 10 bases in between. Germline assignment: CDR1 SGDLS and CDR2 YYNGEE. The CDR3 nucleotides are TGTGCCAGCAGCCCGTCTTTCGCCGGGGAGCTGTTTTTT. It yields the protein CASSPSFAGELFF.

This chain connects TRBV7-8 to TRBJ2-7; D remains unclear. The CDR3 runs to 13 residues. Trimming left V 2 bases short and J 4 bases short, with 9 bases between. Per the germline V gene, CDR1 is SGHVS and CDR2 is FQNEAQ. The CDR3 region has the DNA TGTGCCAGCAGCTTAACATCAGGTTACGAGCAGTACTTC. Translated: CASSLTSGYEQYF.

The V and J genes are TRBV9 and TRBJ2-7, with D uncertain. V lost 0 bases and J lost 2, with 6 bases in between. Germline V lookup: CDR1 SGDLS, CDR2 YYNGEE. This CDR3 is built from 13 residues. This CDR3 is CASSVGLTYEQYF. CDR3 bases: TGTGCCAGCAGCGTAGGATTAACCTACGAGCAGTACTTC.

This clone has only one observation. The J gene is TRBJ2-7, the V gene TRBV30; possibly TRBD1 or TRBD2 for D (5 bases each). CDR1 is GTSNPN and CDR2 is SVGIG in the germline V gene (reference sequence). The V end lost 3 bases, the J end lost 5 bases, and 14 bases lay between the germline ends. CDR3 size: 13 residues. This CDR3 is CAWRRPGSHEQYF. In DNA form, the CDR3 reads TGTGCCTGGAGGAGGCCAGGGAGCCACGAGCAGTACTTC.

The V and J genes are TRBV5-6 and TRBJ1-3; possibly TRBD1 for D (5 bases). This CDR3 is 16 amino acids long. Germline CDR1 SGHDT, CDR2 YYEEEE. The V gene lost 4 bases and the J gene lost 0 bases, with 14 bases spanning the gap. The CDR3 nucleotides read TGTGCCAGCAGCCCTTTTGGGGCCCGCTCTGGAAACACCATATATTTT. Its translation: CASSPFGARSGNTIYF.

This sequence joins TRBV7-2 and TRBJ2-2; 8 bases align to TRBD2. V gave up 5 bases and J gave up 3 bases; unmatched junction bases: 11. The CDR3 has 17 residues. Looked up from germline, CDR1 is SGHTA and CDR2 is FQGNSA. In nucleotides, the CDR3 is TGTGCCAGCAGCCCTTCGGGGGGGCTTTGGTACACCGGGGAGCTGTTTTTT. It translates to CASSPSGGLWYTGELFF.

V usage is TRBV27 and J usage is TRBJ2-1; D not certain. Germline V lookup: CDR1 MNHEY, CDR2 SMNVEV (reference sequence). The CDR3 runs to 13 residues. Trimming shortened V by 3 bases and J by 10 bases, and 13 bases separated the two germline ends. For the CDR3, the DNA is TGTGCCAGCAGTTTCGATGTCGGGCAAGAGCAGTTCTTC. Protein sequence: CASSFDVGQEQFF.

The V gene is TRBV10-2, the J gene TRBJ2-4; no clear D gene. The CDR3 runs 15 residues. CDR1 WSHSY and CDR2 SAAADI come from the germline V gene. Trimming pared 2 bases from V and 0 bases from J, leaving 8 bases between. The CDR3, as DNA: TGCGCCAGCAGTGAGAGAGGCGTAGCCAAAAACATTCAGTACTTC. As protein: CASSERGVAKNIQYF.

This clone showed up just a few times. The rearrangement uses TRBV5-1 and TRBJ1-2, with 7 positions matching TRBD1. J gave up 3 bases and V 4 bases, and 3 bases lay outside the gene matches. CDR3 length equals 13 residues. Germline values: CDR1 SGHRS, CDR2 YFSETQ. The CDR3 DNA reads as TGCGCCAGCAGCGCTGACAGGGACTATGGCTACACCTTC. It codes for CASSADRDYGYTF.

The genes are TRBV11-2 and TRBJ2-5; 7 positions match TRBD2. V trimming: 3 bases; J trimming: 1 base; junction bases outside the gene matches: 5. Looked up from germline, CDR1 is SGHAT and CDR2 is FQNNGV. The CDR3 has 15 amino acids. The CDR3 coding sequence is TGTGCCAGCAGCTTGGTTGGGGGGGTCCAAGAGACCCAGTACTTC. Encoded protein: CASSLVGGVQETQYF.

The rearrangement links TRBV5-1 to TRBJ2-3; D is possibly TRBD2 (5 bases). V lost 0 bases, J lost 3 bases, and 8 bases lay in between. The germline V gene has CDR1 SGHRS and CDR2 YFSETQ. This CDR3 contains 14 residues. The CDR3 DNA reads TGCGCCAGCAGCTTGGGAGTAGCGACAGATACGCAGTATTTT. Translation gives CASSLGVATDTQYF. The entire variable domain, with the rest obtained from reference TRBV5-1 and TRBJ2-3, is as follows: KAGVTQTPRYLIKTRGQQVTLSCSPISGHRSVSWYQQTPGQGLQFLFEYFSETQRNKGNFPGRFSGRQFSNSRSEMNVSTLELGDSALYLCASSLGVATDTQYFGPGTRLTVL.

The gene calls are TRBV6-1 and TRBJ2-6; D is undetermined. The CDR3 covers 14 residues. Germline CDR1 and CDR2: MNHNS and SASEGT. Trimming shortened V by 8 bases and J by 0 bases, and 8 bases separated the two germline ends. The CDR3 DNA follows: TGTGCCAGCGGACCGAGCTCTGGGGCCAACGTCCTGACTTTC. Translation gives CASGPSSGANVLTF.

The rearrangement links TRBV7-9 to TRBJ2-7; no reliable D call. CDR1 is SEHNR and CDR2 is FQNEAQ in the germline V gene (reference sequence). The CDR3 length is 12 residues. Trimming removed 4 bases at V and 3 bases at J, with 7 bases between. The CDR3: CASSSPSYEQYF. For the CDR3, the DNA is TGTGCCAGCAGCTCCCCCAGCTACGAGCAGTACTTC.

This chain links TRBV9 with TRBJ2-3, with 14 nucleotides matching TRBD2. The CDR3 has 17 residues. Germline V gene lookup returns CDR1 SGDLS and CDR2 YYNGEE. Losses at the gene ends were 4 bases for V and 4 bases for J; bases not matched to a gene: 8. The CDR3 sequence is CASSITPGLAGADTQYF. CDR3 sequence (DNA): TGTGCCAGCAGCATAACCCCGGGACTAGCGGGGGCAGATACGCAGTATTTT.

The genes are TRBV5-1 and TRBJ2-5; D may be TRBD2 (6 bases). Deletions cut 6 bases from V and 9 bases from J, with 21 bases between. CDR3 length equals 14 residues. CDR1 and CDR2 (germline): SGHRS, YFSETQ. CDR3 DNA: TGCGCCAGCACCGGAGGATCGGGGGTTGGGGCCCAGTACTTC. Translation gives CASTGGSGVGAQYF.

This clone was seen just once. The chain joins TRBV11-2 to TRBJ1-5, with 10 bases aligning to TRBD1. Germline V gene lookup returns CDR1 SGHAT and CDR2 FQNNGV. The CDR3 is 16 amino acids. The V segment lost 1 base and the J segment 6 bases; nucleotides outside the gene matches: 6. CDR3 amino acids: CASSLGDRGLGQPQHF. The CDR3 nucleotides are TGTGCCAGCAGCTTAGGGGACAGGGGTCTGGGTCAGCCCCAGCATTTT.

The chain recombines TRBV5-1 with TRBJ2-3; D is unresolved. The germline V and J ends were trimmed by 4 bases and 2 bases, with 11 bases remaining between them. The CDR3 covers 14 residues. CDR1 SGHRS and CDR2 YFSETQ come from the germline V gene. CDR3 residues: CASSIGSPTDTQYF. CDR3 DNA sequence: TGCGCCAGCAGCATTGGGTCCCCCACAGATACGCAGTATTTT.